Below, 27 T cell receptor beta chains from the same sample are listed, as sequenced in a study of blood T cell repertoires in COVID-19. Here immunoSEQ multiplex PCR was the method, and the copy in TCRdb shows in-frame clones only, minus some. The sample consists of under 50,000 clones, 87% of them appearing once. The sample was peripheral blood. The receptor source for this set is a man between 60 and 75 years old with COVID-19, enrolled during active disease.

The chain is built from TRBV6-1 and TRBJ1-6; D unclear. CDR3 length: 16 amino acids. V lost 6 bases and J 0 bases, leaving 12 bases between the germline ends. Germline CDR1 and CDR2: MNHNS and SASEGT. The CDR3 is CASRELESSYNSPLHF. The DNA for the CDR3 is TGTGCCAGCAGGGAATTAGAGAGCTCCTATAATTCACCCCTCCACTTT.

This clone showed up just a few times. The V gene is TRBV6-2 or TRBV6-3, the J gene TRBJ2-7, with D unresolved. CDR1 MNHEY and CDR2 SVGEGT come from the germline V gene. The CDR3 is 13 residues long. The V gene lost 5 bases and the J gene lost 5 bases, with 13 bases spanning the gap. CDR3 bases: TGTGCCAGCAGTGCAATAGTTGTGGACGAGCAGTACTTC. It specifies CASSAIVVDEQYF.

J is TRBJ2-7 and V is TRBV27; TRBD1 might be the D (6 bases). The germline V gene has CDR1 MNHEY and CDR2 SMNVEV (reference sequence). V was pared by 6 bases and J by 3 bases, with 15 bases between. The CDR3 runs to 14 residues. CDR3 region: CASRLRDTYYEQYF. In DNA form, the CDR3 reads TGTGCCAGCAGACTCCGGGACACATACTACGAGCAGTACTTC.

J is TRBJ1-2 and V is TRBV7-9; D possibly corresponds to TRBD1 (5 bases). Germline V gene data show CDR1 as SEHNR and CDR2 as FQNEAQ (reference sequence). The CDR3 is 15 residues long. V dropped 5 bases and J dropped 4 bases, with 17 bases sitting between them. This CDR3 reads CASSPLGGMGYGYTF. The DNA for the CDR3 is TGTGCCAGCAGCCCCCTGGGGGGGATGGGCTATGGCTACACCTTC. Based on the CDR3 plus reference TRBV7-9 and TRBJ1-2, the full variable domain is DTGVSQNPRHKITKRGQNVTFRCDPISEHNRLYWYRQTLGQGPEFLTYFQNEAQLEKSRLLSDRFSAERPKGSFSTLEIQRTEQGDSAMYLCASSPLGGMGYGYTFGSGTRLTVV.

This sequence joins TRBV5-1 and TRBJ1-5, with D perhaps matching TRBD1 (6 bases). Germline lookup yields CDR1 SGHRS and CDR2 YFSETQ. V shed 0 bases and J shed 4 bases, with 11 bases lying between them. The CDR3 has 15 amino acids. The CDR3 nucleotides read TGCGCCAGCAGCTTGGGCTCGACAGGTAATCAGCCCCAGCATTTT. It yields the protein CASSLGSTGNQPQHF. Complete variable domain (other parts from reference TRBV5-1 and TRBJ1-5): KAGVTQTPRYLIKTRGQQVTLSCSPISGHRSVSWYQQTPGQGLQFLFEYFSETQRNKGNFPGRFSGRQFSNSRSEMNVSTLELGDSALYLCASSLGSTGNQPQHFGDGTRLSIL.

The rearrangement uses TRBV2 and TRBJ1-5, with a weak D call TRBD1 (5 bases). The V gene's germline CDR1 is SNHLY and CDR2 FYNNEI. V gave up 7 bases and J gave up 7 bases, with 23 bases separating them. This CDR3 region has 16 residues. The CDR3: CASNQGGVAGTQPQHF. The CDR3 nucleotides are TGTGCCAGCAACCAGGGCGGGGTGGCCGGAACGCAGCCCCAGCATTTT.

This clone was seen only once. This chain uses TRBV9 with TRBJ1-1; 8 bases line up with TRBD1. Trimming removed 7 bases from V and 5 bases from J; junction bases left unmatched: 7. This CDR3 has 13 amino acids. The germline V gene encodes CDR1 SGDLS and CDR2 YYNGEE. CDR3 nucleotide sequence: TGTGCCAGCGCCCAGACAGGGGAAACTGAAGCTTTCTTT. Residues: CASAQTGETEAFF.

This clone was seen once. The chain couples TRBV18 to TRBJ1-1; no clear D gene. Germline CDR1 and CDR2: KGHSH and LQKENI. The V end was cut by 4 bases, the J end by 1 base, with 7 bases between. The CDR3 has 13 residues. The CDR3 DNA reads TGTGCCAGCTCACTCCAGGAGAACACTGAAGCTTTCTTT. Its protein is CASSLQENTEAFF.

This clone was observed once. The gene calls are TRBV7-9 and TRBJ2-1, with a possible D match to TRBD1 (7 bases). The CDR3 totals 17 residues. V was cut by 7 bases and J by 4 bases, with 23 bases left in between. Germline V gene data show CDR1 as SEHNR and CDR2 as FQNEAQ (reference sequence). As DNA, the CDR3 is TGTGCCAGCACCCCTAGGGGGCAAGCGGGTCGGTACAATGAGCAGTTCTTC. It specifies CASTPRGQAGRYNEQFF.

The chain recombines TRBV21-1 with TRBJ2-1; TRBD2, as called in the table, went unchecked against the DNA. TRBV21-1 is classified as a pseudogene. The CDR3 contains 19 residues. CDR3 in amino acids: CASSKALAGALSSYNEQFF. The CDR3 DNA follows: TGTGCCAGCAGCAAAGCCCTAGCGGGAGCCCTGAGCTCCTACAATGAGCAGTTCTTC.

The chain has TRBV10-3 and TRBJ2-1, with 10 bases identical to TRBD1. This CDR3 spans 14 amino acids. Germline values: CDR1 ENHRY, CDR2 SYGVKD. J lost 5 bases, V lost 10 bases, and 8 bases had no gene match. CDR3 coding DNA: TGTGCCACTGAGGGACAGGGGAAGGACAATGAGCAGTTCTTC. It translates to CATEGQGKDNEQFF.

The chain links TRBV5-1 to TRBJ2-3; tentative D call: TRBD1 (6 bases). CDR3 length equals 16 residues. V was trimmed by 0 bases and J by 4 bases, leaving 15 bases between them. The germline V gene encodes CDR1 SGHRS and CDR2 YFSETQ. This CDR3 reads CASSLEAGDRADTQYF. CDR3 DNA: TGCGCCAGCAGCTTGGAGGCAGGGGATCGAGCAGATACGCAGTATTTT.

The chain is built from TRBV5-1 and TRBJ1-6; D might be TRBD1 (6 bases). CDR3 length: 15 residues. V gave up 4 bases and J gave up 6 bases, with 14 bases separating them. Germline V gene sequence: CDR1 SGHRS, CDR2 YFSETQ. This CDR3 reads CASSTDTGFNSPLHF. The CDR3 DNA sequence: TGCGCCAGCAGCACTGACACAGGGTTTAATTCACCCCTCCACTTT.

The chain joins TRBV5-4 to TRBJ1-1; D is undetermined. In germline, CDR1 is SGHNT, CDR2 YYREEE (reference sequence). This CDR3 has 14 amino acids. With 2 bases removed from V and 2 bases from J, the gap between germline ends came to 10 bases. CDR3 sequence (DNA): TGTGCCAGCAGCTTACGCGGGGTAAACACTGAAGCTTTCTTT. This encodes CASSLRGVNTEAFF.

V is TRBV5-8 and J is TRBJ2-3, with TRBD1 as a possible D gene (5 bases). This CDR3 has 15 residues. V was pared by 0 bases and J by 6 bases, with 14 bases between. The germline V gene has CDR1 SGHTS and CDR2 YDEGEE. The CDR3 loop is CASSLGSAKGDTQYF. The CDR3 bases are TGTGCCAGCAGCTTGGGGTCAGCGAAGGGGGATACGCAGTATTTT. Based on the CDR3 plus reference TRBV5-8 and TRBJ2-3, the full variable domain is EAGVTQSPTHLIKTRGQQATLRCSPISGHTSVYWYQQALGLGLQFLLWYDEGEERNRGNFPPRFSGRQFPNYSSELNVNALELEDSALYLCASSLGSAKGDTQYFGPGTRLTVL.

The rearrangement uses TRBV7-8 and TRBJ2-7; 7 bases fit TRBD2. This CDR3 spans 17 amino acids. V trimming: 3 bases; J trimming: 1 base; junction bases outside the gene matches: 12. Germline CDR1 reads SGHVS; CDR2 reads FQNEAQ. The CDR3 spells CASSFPGGGVPSYEQYF. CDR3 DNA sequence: TGTGCCAGCAGCTTCCCGGGTGGGGGGGTCCCTTCCTACGAGCAGTACTTC.

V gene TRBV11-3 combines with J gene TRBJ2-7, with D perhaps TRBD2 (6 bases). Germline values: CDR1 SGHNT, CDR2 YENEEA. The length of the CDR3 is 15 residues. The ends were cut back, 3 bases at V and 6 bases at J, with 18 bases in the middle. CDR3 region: CASSFPTRGSGEQYF. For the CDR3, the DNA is TGTGCCAGCAGCTTCCCCACTCGGGGGTCAGGCGAGCAGTACTTC.

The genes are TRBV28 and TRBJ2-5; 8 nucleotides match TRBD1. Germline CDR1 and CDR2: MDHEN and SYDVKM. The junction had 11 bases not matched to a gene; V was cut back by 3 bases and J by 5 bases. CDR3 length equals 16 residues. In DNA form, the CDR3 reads TGTGCCAGCAGTTTTCCCAGCTCAGGGGGCGCGGAGACCCAGTACTTC. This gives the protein CASSFPSSGGAETQYF.

The CDR3 DNA follows: TGTGCCAGTAGCCCGGGGGTTCAGCCCCAGCATTTT. Its translation is CASSPGVQPQHF. This rearrangement joins TRBV19 to TRBJ1-5, with D possibly TRBD1 on 5 matching bases. The CDR3 is made up of 12 amino acids. Germline values: CDR1 LNHDA, CDR2 SQIVND (reference sequence). The V end was cut by 6 bases, the J end by 6 bases, with 9 bases between.

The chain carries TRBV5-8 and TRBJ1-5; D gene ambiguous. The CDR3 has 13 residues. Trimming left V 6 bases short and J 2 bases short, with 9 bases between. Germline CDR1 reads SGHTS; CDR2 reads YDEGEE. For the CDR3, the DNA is TGTGCCAGCAACTATGGTGGCAATCAGCCCCAGCATTTT. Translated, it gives CASNYGGNQPQHF.

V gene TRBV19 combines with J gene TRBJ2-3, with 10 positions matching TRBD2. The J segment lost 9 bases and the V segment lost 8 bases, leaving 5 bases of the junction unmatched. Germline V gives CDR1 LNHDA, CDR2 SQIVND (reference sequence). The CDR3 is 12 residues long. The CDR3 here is CASRLAGETQYF. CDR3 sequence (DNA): TGTGCCAGTCGCCTAGCGGGAGAGACGCAGTATTTT.

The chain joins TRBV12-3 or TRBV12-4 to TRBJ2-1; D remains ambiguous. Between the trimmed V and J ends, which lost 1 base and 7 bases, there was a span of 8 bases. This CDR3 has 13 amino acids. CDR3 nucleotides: TGTGCCAGCAGTTTAGTCGGTGTAAATGAGCAGTTCTTC. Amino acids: CASSLVGVNEQFF.

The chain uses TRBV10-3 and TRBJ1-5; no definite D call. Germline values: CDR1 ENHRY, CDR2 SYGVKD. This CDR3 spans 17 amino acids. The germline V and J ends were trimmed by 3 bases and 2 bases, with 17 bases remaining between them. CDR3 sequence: CAISDTPLGAGNQPQHF. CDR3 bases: TGTGCCATCAGTGACACTCCGCTCGGCGCGGGCAATCAGCCCCAGCATTTT.

This chain's CDR3 is CSASSLAARDTEAFF. CDR3 coding DNA: TGCAGTGCTAGTAGTCTGGCAGCCCGGGACACTGAAGCTTTCTTT. V and J are TRBV20-1 and TRBJ1-1; D remains unclear. With 3 bases removed from V and 3 bases from J, the gap between germline ends came to 17 bases. Germline CDR1 DFQATT, CDR2 SNEGSKA (reference sequence). The CDR3 runs to 15 residues.

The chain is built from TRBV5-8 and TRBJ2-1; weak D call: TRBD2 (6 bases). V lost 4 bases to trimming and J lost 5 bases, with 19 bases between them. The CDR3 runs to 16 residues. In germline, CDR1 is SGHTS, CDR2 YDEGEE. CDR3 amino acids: CASSPPGLARHNEQFF. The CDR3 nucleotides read TGTGCCAGCAGCCCCCCAGGGCTAGCGCGCCACAATGAGCAGTTCTTC. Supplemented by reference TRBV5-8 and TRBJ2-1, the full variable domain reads EAGVTQSPTHLIKTRGQQATLRCSPISGHTSVYWYQQALGLGLQFLLWYDEGEERNRGNFPPRFSGRQFPNYSSELNVNALELEDSALYLCASSPPGLARHNEQFFGPGTRLTVL.

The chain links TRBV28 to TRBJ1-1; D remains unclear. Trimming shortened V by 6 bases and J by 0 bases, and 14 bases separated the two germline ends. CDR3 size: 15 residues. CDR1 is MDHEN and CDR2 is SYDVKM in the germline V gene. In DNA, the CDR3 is TGTGCCAGCAGCCCCGCCCACAGCATGAACACTGAAGCTTTCTTT. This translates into CASSPAHSMNTEAFF.

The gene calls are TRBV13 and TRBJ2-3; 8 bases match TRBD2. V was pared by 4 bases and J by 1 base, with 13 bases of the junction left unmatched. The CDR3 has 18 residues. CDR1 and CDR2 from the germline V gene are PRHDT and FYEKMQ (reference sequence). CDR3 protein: CASSSTGGGRIGTDTQYF. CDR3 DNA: TGTGCCAGCAGCTCAACTGGCGGCGGGAGGATTGGCACAGATACGCAGTATTTT.